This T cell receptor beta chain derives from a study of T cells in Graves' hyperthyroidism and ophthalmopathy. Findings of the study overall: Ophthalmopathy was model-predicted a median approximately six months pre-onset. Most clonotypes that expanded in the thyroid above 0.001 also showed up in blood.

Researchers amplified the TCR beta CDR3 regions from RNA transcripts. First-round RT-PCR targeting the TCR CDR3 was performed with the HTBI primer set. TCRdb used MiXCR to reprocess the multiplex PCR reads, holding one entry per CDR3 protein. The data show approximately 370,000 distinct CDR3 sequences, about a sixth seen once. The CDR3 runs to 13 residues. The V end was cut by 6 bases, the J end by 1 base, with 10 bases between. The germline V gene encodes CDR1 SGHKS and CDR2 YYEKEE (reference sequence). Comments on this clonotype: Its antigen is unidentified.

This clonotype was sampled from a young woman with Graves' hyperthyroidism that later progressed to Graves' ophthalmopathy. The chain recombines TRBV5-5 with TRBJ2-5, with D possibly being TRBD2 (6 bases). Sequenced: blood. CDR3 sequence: CASNQGGQETQYF. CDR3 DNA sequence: TGTGCCAGCAACCAGGGAGGCCAAGAGACCCAGTACTTC.